The 6 T cell receptor beta chains below come from one sample, sequenced in a study of CD8 T cells in ankylosing spondylitis (dated by TCRdb to between 2016 and 2019). Antigens for these TCRs are unknown. Libraries were built with 5' RACE. The instrument was an Illumina HiSeq 2500. TCRdb redid the processing of the public reads, applying fastp at Q25 and MiXCR, and retained in-frame beta chains. Each record represents a unique CDR3 protein, reported with the most common genes and DNA among its rows. The sample table lists around 390,000 distinct CDR3 sequences, approximately 20% of them with a count of one. The ten biggest clones cover about 15% of the sample. Beyond this particular receptor, the publication reports: A TCR beta motif made up of several highly homologous amino acid variants appeared to be characteristic of blood from ankylosing spondylitis patients.

Sequenced: blood, either unsorted or a sorted T cell fraction (not recorded which). The receptors stem from a male donor with ankylosing spondylitis.

In its sample, this clonotype was seen a few times. V is TRBV5-1 and J is TRBJ2-5, with 9 bases that match TRBD1. With 0 bases clipped from V and 5 bases from J, the junction kept 8 bases outside the gene matches. CDR1 is SGHRS, CDR2 YFSETQ, per germline. The length of the CDR3 is 16 residues. The CDR3 protein is CASSLDRGPRFETQYF. In nucleotides, the CDR3 is TGCGCCAGCAGCTTGGACAGGGGGCCACGGTTTGAGACCCAGTACTTC.

The chain links TRBV27 to TRBJ2-1, with D possibly being TRBD2 (6 bases). The CDR3 is 11 residues long. The V gene lost 8 bases and the J gene lost 15 bases, with 17 bases spanning the gap. Per the germline V gene, CDR1 is MNHEY and CDR2 is SMNVEV (reference sequence). The CDR3 DNA reads as TGTGCCAGCCGGCGAGGGCAGCGGGCGTTCTTC. Translating gives CASRRGQRAFF.

The chain uses TRBV7-2 and TRBJ2-1; D is ambiguous. The length of the CDR3 is 11 residues. Germline V gene sequence: CDR1 SGHTA, CDR2 FQGNSA. The V end was cut by 2 bases, the J end by 7 bases, with 3 bases between. The CDR3 DNA is TGTGCCAGCAGCTTAACGAATGAGCAGTTCTTC. It yields the protein CASSLTNEQFF.

This rearrangement joins TRBV28 to TRBJ2-1, with a possible D match to TRBD1 (6 bases). Trimming left V 8 bases short and J 4 bases short, with 15 bases between. Germline V gene data show CDR1 as MDHEN and CDR2 as SYDVKM. There are 14 residues in the CDR3. For the CDR3, the DNA is TGTGCCAGCGAGATGCCGGGACAATACAATGAGCAGTTCTTC. As protein: CASEMPGQYNEQFF.

This rearrangement joins TRBV7-8 to TRBJ2-7; D is tentatively TRBD1 or TRBD2 (5 bases each). The V gene lost 2 bases and the J gene lost 2 bases, with 16 bases spanning the gap. The V gene's germline CDR1 is SGHVS and CDR2 FQNEAQ. The CDR3 covers 16 residues. The CDR3, as DNA: TGTGCCAGCAGCTTACGATTAGGGGACGGGACCTACGAGCAGTACTTC. Protein sequence: CASSLRLGDGTYEQYF.

This clonotype was seen a handful of times. This chain uses TRBV7-2 with TRBJ2-3; TRBD1 matches 7 bases. CDR1 and CDR2 (germline): SGHTA, FQGNSA. The trim removed 3 bases at V and 4 bases at J, leaving 13 bases unmatched. This CDR3 has 17 residues. CDR3 DNA sequence: TGTGCCAGCAGCTTCTCCTACAGGGGTTCGGTGGCAGATACGCAGTATTTT. As protein: CASSFSYRGSVADTQYF.